This paragraph covers one T cell receptor beta chain sequence. Its specificity is unknown. The data derive from a study of T cell repertoires in cytomegalovirus infection. Overall study context: CMV epitopes that were recently identified and HLA-C-restricted were used alongside well-studied HLA-B-restricted ones. Public TCR beta signatures indicated both CMV infection and matching HLA type.

The germline V and J ends were trimmed by 5 bases and 8 bases, with 22 bases remaining between them. This CDR3 has 17 residues. In germline, CDR1 is SGHVS, CDR2 FQNEAQ. Findings and limits, study-wide: Clonotype analysis showed dominance of the ex vivo response by HLA-C-restricted CMV-specific TCR beta clonotypes. Cumulative frequency (of public TCR beta family members) identified carriers of CMV plus the relevant HLA.

One entry per CDR3 protein results from TCRdb running MiXCR on the reads. The data show about 890,000 distinct CDR3 sequences, roughly a third seen once. This chain links TRBV7-8 with TRBJ1-6; tentatively, D is TRBD1 (5 bases). The sample consisted of cultured CD8+ T cells from PBMCs, taken from culture after CMV antigen stimulation. This sequence originates from a human donor in good health (CMV status not recorded). Some clones in this sample may be carry-over from other donors' samples. For the CDR3, the DNA is TGTGCCAGCAGCCCCGCCCGGGACGCCTTAAGGCATTCACCCCTCCACTTT. Encoded protein: CASSPARDALRHSPLHF.